This T cell receptor (beta chain) appears in the sequencing data of a study of blood T cell repertoires in COVID-19. Study in general: Italy, Spain and the United States were the sources of the convalescent and acute COVID-19 samples. T cells, B-cell-depleted T cells, or PBMCs supplied cDNA or gDNA.

This CDR3 comprises 13 residues. The V gene lost 7 bases and the J gene lost 6 bases, with 15 bases spanning the gap. Germline loops: CDR1 MNHEY, CDR2 SVGAGI. Authors' data handling: Estimates of nucleated cell counts were drawn from the amplification of reference gene primers. TCRdb's copy holds only in-frame clones and misses some; the assay was immunoSEQ multiplex PCR. V and J calls and clone size are copied from that table; D and trimming were computed from the DNA. This table holds roughly 230,000 clones, around 83% found once. This clone is a singleton in its sample. The specimen sequenced was peripheral blood. The chain links TRBV6-5 to TRBJ1-2; D is unresolved. The TCR sequence derives from a man in his forties with active or convalescent COVID-19. The CDR3 bases are TGTGCCAGCACCTCGGGGAGAGGCAATGGCTACACCTTC. Protein product: CASTSGRGNGYTF.